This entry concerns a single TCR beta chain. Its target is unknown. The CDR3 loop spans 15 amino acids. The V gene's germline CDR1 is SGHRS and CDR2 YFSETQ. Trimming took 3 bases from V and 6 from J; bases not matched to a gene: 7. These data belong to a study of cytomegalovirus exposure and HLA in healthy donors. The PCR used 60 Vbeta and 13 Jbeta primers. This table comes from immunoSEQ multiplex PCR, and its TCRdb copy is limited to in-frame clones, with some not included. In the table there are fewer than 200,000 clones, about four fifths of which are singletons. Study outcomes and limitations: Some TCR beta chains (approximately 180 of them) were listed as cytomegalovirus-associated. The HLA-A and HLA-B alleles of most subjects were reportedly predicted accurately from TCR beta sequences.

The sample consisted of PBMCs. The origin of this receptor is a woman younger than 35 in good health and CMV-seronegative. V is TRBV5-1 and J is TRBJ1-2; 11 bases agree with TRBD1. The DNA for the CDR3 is TGCGCCAGCAGCTCGGGACAGGGGGTTTCCCATGGCTACACCTTC. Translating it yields CASSSGQGVSHGYTF.